A single sample gave rise to the 25 T cell receptor beta chains below, sequenced in a study of blood T cell repertoires in COVID-19. The data were produced by immunoSEQ multiplex PCR, yet TCRdb's version contains in-frame clones alone and is incomplete. The sample contains 46,000 or so clones, roughly 88% of which appear only once. Sequencing was performed on peripheral blood. All receptors come from a man over 45 with acute or convalescent COVID-19.

Written as DNA, the CDR3 is TGTGCCAGCAGCCAAGACCCTATTGGACTAGCGGGGGGACAAGAGCAGTTCTTC. Its translation is CASSQDPIGLAGGQEQFF. The rearrangement uses TRBV4-2 and TRBJ2-1; 14 nucleotides match TRBD2. This CDR3 is 18 amino acids long. V was pared by 0 bases and J by 10 bases, with 11 bases of the junction left unmatched. CDR1 is LGHNA, CDR2 YNFKEQ, per germline.

This sequence joins TRBV6-1 and TRBJ1-3, with D possibly matching TRBD1 (5 bases). The CDR3 runs 16 residues. V lost 0 bases and J lost 3, with 12 bases in between. Germline CDR1 is MNHNS and CDR2 is SASEGT. CDR3 nucleotides: TGTGCCAGCAGTGAAGCGCCAGGGTCGGGTGGAAACACCATATATTTT. The encoded protein is CASSEAPGSGGNTIYF.

The count of this clone is one. J is TRBJ2-3 and V is TRBV19; 8 nucleotides align to TRBD2. The CDR3 contains 15 residues. Germline V gives CDR1 LNHDA, CDR2 SQIVND (reference sequence). J gave up 2 bases and V 3 bases, and 4 bases lay outside the gene matches. The CDR3 region is CASSIGREVTDTQYF. The CDR3 DNA sequence: TGTGCCAGTAGTATCGGGCGGGAGGTCACAGATACGCAGTATTTT.

J is TRBJ1-4 and V is TRBV6-5; D remains unclear. The CDR3 is 14 residues long. Trimming pared 0 bases from V and 4 bases from J, leaving 6 bases between. Germline values: CDR1 MNHEY, CDR2 SVGAGI. CDR3: CASSYSRGNEKLFF. For the CDR3, the DNA is TGTGCCAGCAGTTACTCGCGGGGTAATGAAAAACTGTTTTTT.

Remarks on this clone: Within the sample, other DNA sequences also encode this same CDR3. The V gene is TRBV28, the J gene TRBJ1-5, with D possibly TRBD1 on 6 matching bases. The V and J ends lost 6 bases and 1 base respectively, with 10 bases between them. This CDR3 is 14 amino acids long. Germline V gene data show CDR1 as MDHEN and CDR2 as SYDVKM. CDR3 DNA: TGTGCCAGCAGCCTAGGACAGAGCAATCAGCCCCAGCATTTT. Protein product: CASSLGQSNQPQHF.

The chain joins TRBV3-1 (or the pseudogene TRBV3-2) to TRBJ2-5, with 8 bases fitting TRBD2. V lost 3 bases, J lost 4 bases, and 7 bases stayed unmatched. The CDR3 is 15 amino acids. Germline lookup yields CDR1 LGHDT and CDR2 YNNKEL (reference sequence). CDR3 sequence: CASSQAGTRIETQYF. In nucleotides, the CDR3 is TGTGCCAGCAGCCAGGCCGGGACTAGAATAGAGACCCAGTACTTC.

J is TRBJ2-5 and V is TRBV13; possibly TRBD1 for D (5 bases). CDR1 PRHDT and CDR2 FYEKMQ come from the germline V gene (reference sequence). The V and J ends lost 3 bases and 4 bases respectively, with 9 bases between them. The CDR3 totals 13 residues. For the CDR3, the DNA is TGTGCCAGCAGCTTCCTGGGGCGAGAGACCCAGTACTTC. Translating it yields CASSFLGRETQYF.

The chain carries TRBV10-2 and TRBJ1-1; D remains ambiguous. Trimming left V 0 bases short and J 1 base short, with 9 bases between. Germline-derived CDR1 and CDR2 are WSHSY and SAAADI. There are 15 residues in the CDR3. As DNA, the CDR3 is TGCGCCAGCAGTGAGTCGGGCAGTGGGAACACTGAAGCTTTCTTT. Residues: CASSESGSGNTEAFF.

The rearrangement uses TRBV6-1 and TRBJ2-1; D possibly corresponds to TRBD1 (5 bases). Per germline, CDR1 MNHNS and CDR2 SASEGT. Trimming shortened V by 3 bases and J by 9 bases, and 9 bases separated the two germline ends. The length of the CDR3 is 12 residues. This CDR3 is CASSEWGGEQFF. The CDR3 nucleotides read TGTGCCAGCAGTGAGTGGGGCGGTGAGCAGTTCTTC.

The rearrangement joins TRBV30 to TRBJ2-7, with 11 bases lining up with TRBD2. The CDR3 spans 14 residues. The junction had 5 bases not matched to a gene; V was cut back by 3 bases and J by 4 bases. Germline loops: CDR1 GTSNPN, CDR2 SVGIG (reference sequence). The CDR3 region has the DNA TGTGCCTGGAGCGGGGGACTAGCGGCTTACGAGCAGTACTTC. Its protein is CAWSGGLAAYEQYF. Full variable domain (remainder filled in from reference TRBV30 and TRBJ2-7): SQTIHQWPATLVQPVGSPLSLECTVEGTSNPNLYWYRQAAGRGLQLLFYSVGIGQISSEVPQNLSASRPQDRQFILSSKKLLLSDSGFYLCAWSGGLAAYEQYFGPGTRLTVT.

V gene TRBV2 combines with J gene TRBJ2-7, with D maybe TRBD2 (6 bases). The ends were cut back, 4 bases at V and 0 bases at J, with 16 bases in the middle. Germline V gene lookup returns CDR1 SNHLY and CDR2 FYNNEI. CDR3 length equals 16 residues. In nucleotides, the CDR3 is TGTGCCAGCAGTGCGCCTCTAGCGTCGAGCTCCTACGAGCAGTACTTC. Its translation is CASSAPLASSSYEQYF.

The chain uses TRBV19 and TRBJ2-5, with TRBD2 matching 7 bases. Unmatched junction bases numbered 17, after V lost 5 bases and J lost 5 bases. The CDR3 spans 17 residues. CDR1 and CDR2 from the germline V gene are LNHDA and SQIVND (reference sequence). The CDR3 sequence: CASSARLFAGESETQYF. In DNA form, the CDR3 reads TGTGCCAGTAGTGCGCGCCTTTTCGCGGGAGAATCCGAGACCCAGTACTTC.

The gene calls are TRBV28 and TRBJ1-1; D might be TRBD1 (6 bases). The V end was cut by 6 bases, the J end by 1 base, with 15 bases between. This CDR3 contains 15 residues. Germline V gives CDR1 MDHEN, CDR2 SYDVKM. The CDR3 DNA follows: TGTGCCAGCAGCACCGCCATCAGGGGGAACACTGAAGCTTTCTTT. Translation gives CASSTAIRGNTEAFF.

This rearrangement joins TRBV27 to TRBJ1-1; 8 bases are a match to TRBD1. The junction had 6 bases not matched to a gene; V was cut back by 5 bases and J by 1 base. The CDR3 has 15 amino acids. CDR1 and CDR2 (germline): MNHEY, SMNVEV (reference sequence). The CDR3 region has the DNA TGTGCCAGCAGTCTAAGGACAGGGAAGAACACTGAAGCTTTCTTT. Translated, it gives CASSLRTGKNTEAFF.

The rearrangement links TRBV11-2 to TRBJ2-1, with TRBD2 as a possible D gene (7 bases). This CDR3 contains 15 residues. The germline V gene encodes CDR1 SGHAT and CDR2 FQNNGV. V was shortened by 3 bases and J by 2 bases, with 11 bases between the two germline ends. CDR3 DNA sequence: TGTGCCAGCAGCTTCCAGCGGGACACCTACAATGAGCAGTTCTTC. It yields the protein CASSFQRDTYNEQFF.

The chain recombines TRBV10-1 with TRBJ2-2; 16 positions match TRBD2. V was clipped by 8 bases and J by 7 bases; unmatched bases: 10. Per germline, CDR1 WNHNN and CDR2 SYGVQD (reference sequence). The CDR3 covers 17 residues. CDR3 in DNA: TGCGCCAGCTCCACAGGGACTAGCGGGAGGGCCGGCGGGGAGCTGTTTTTT. Residues: CASSTGTSGRAGGELFF.

The chain has TRBV4-1 and TRBJ2-1; TRBD2 is a possible D gene (7 bases). The CDR3 totals 16 residues. The germline V gene has CDR1 MGHRA and CDR2 YSYEKL. V lost 3 bases and J 5 bases, leaving 17 bases between the germline ends. CDR3 coding DNA: TGCGCCAGCAGCCACGTAACGGGGGGCCGCGACAATGAGCAGTTCTTC. Translated: CASSHVTGGRDNEQFF.

This chain uses TRBV7-9 with TRBJ1-2; a weak D match, TRBD1 (6 bases). Germline lookup yields CDR1 SEHNR and CDR2 FQNEAQ (reference sequence). The CDR3 is 13 residues long. V was trimmed by 8 bases and J by 4 bases, leaving 14 bases between them. CDR3 in DNA: TGTGCCAGCGTGACAGGAGACTCCTATGGCTACACCTTC. This encodes CASVTGDSYGYTF.

The chain links TRBV6-5 to TRBJ1-5; tentatively, D is TRBD1 (5 bases). From germline, CDR1 is MNHEY and CDR2 SVGAGI. The CDR3 is 13 residues long. V lost 5 bases and J 6 bases, leaving 11 bases between the germline ends. CDR3 coding DNA: TGTGCCAGCAGTATCGCAGGGCGTCAGCCCCAGCATTTT. Its translation: CASSIAGRQPQHF.

V is TRBV6-1 and J is TRBJ1-5; TRBD1 agrees at 12 bases. Losses at the gene ends were 3 bases for V and 7 bases for J; bases not matched to a gene: 10. The germline V gene encodes CDR1 MNHNS and CDR2 SASEGT. CDR3 size: 17 residues. CDR3 bases: TGTGCCAGCAGTGATCCCGGGACAGGGGGCCCTGGGCAGCCCCAGCATTTT. The encoded protein is CASSDPGTGGPGQPQHF.

The V and J genes are TRBV3-1 (or the pseudogene TRBV3-2) and TRBJ2-6; D is unresolved. V was cut by 5 bases and J by 4 bases, with 15 bases left in between. CDR1 and CDR2 (germline): LGHDT, YNNKEL (reference sequence). The CDR3 has 16 amino acids. This CDR3 is CASSSPSTSGANVLTF. The CDR3 region has the DNA TGTGCCAGCAGCTCCCCCAGTACCTCCGGGGCCAACGTCCTGACTTTC.

The chain recombines TRBV10-3 with TRBJ1-4; D remains unclear. The CDR3 has 13 residues. The germline V gene encodes CDR1 ENHRY and CDR2 SYGVKD. V dropped 0 bases and J dropped 6 bases, with 5 bases sitting between them. The CDR3 DNA reads TGTGCCATCAGTGAGTCTTTCGATGAAAAACTGTTTTTT. Translated, it gives CAISESFDEKLFF.

V is TRBV20-1 and J is TRBJ1-1; no reliable D call. Deletions cut 3 bases from V and 10 bases from J, with 3 bases between. The CDR3 length is 8 residues. The germline gives CDR1 DFQATT, CDR2 SNEGSKA (reference sequence). Here the CDR3 DNA reads TGCAGTGCTAGCCGAGCTTTCTTT. It translates to CSASRAFF.

This clone was seen a handful of times. The rearrangement links TRBV4-1 to TRBJ2-7; 9 bases match TRBD1. This CDR3 is 17 amino acids long. The germline gives CDR1 MGHRA, CDR2 YSYEKL. Germline trimming cut 0 bases from V and 2 bases from J; bases unmatched to any gene: 8. Written as DNA, the CDR3 is TGCGCCAGCAGCCAAGATATGGGACAGGGTTCAACCTACGAGCAGTACTTC. Amino acids: CASSQDMGQGSTYEQYF.

The V gene is TRBV5-6, the J gene TRBJ1-1; D possibly corresponds to TRBD1 (5 bases). Germline CDR1 and CDR2: SGHDT and YYEEEE. The CDR3 runs to 14 residues. Trimming pared 2 bases from V and 4 bases from J, leaving 12 bases between. CDR3 amino acids: CASSLVWDSTEAFF. The CDR3 DNA follows: TGTGCCAGCAGCTTAGTCTGGGACTCCACTGAAGCTTTCTTT. The full variable domain, with the rest looked up from reference TRBV5-6 and TRBJ1-1, is DAGVTQSPTHLIKTRGQQVTLRCSPKSGHDTVSWYQQALGQGPQFIFQYYEEEERQRGNFPDRFSGHQFPNYSSELNVNALLLGDSALYLCASSLVWDSTEAFFGQGTRLTVV.